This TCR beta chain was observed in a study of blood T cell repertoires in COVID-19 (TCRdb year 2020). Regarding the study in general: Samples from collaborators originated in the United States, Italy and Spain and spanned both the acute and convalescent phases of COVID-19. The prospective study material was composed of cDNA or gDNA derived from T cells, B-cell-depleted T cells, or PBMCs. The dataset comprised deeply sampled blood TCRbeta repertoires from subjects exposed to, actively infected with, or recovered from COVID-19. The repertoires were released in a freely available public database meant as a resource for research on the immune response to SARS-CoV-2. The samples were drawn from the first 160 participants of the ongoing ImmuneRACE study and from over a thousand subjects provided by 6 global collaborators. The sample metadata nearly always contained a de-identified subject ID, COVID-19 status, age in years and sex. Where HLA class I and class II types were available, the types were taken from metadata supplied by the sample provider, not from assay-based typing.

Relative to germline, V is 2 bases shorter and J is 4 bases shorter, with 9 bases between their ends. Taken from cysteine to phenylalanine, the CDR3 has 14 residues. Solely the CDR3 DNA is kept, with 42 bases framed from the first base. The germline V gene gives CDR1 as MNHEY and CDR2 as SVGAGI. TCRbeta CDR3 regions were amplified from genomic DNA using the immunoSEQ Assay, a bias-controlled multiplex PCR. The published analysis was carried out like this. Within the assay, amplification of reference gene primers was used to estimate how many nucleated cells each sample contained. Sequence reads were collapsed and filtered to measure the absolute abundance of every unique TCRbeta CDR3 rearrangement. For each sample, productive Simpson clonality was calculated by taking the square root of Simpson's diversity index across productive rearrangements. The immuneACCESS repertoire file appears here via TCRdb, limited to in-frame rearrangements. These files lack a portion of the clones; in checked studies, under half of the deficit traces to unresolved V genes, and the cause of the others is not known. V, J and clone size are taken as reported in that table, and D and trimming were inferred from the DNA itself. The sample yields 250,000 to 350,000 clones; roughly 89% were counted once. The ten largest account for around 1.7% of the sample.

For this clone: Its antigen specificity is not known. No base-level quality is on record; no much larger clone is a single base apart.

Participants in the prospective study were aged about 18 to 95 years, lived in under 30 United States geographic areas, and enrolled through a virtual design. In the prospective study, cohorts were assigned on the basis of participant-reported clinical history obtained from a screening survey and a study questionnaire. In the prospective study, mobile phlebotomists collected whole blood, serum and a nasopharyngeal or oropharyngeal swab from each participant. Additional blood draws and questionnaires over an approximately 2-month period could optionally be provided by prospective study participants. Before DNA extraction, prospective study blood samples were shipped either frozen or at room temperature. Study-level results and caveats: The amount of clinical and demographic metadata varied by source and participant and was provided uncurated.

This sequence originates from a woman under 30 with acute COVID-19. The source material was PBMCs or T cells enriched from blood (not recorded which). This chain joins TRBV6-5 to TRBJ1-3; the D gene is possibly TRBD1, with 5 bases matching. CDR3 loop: CASSYGGFGNTIYF. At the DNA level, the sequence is TGTGCCAGCAGTTACGGGGGGTTCGGAAACACCATATATTTT.